The subject of this entry is one T cell receptor (beta chain). CDR3 length: 12 amino acids. V lost 3 bases, J lost 4 bases, and 7 bases lay in between. Germline CDR1 and CDR2: SGHDN and FVKESK. The record originates from a study of T cell changes during pregnancy in multiple sclerosis. Some clones are missing from TCRdb's copy, which holds only in-frame ones; the method was immunoSEQ multiplex PCR. The sample lists tens of thousands of clones, around 90% seen once, with approximately 1.8% in the top ten. Sample: peripheral blood, taken in the first trimester of pregnancy. The gene calls are TRBV14 and TRBJ2-7; the D is unclear. The receptor was derived from a female donor in good health, enrolled as a control in a pregnancy study. Here the CDR3 DNA reads TGTGCCAGCAGCCAGGAGTATTACGAGCAGTACTTC. Translating gives CASSQEYYEQYF.